The 32 T cell receptor beta chains below were found in one sample sequenced in a study of T cells in Graves' hyperthyroidism and ophthalmopathy. The investigators amplified TCR beta CDR3 regions from RNA transcripts. A first-round RT-PCR of the TCR CDR3 used the HTBI primer set. One entry per CDR3 protein results from TCRdb running MiXCR on the multiplex PCR reads. The sample comprises about 37,000 distinct CDR3 sequences, roughly 52% of which are singletons, and 15% to 20% rests with the top ten. The specimen was blood. The source of these receptors is a man aged 40-50 years with Graves' ophthalmopathy.

At least ten counts were recorded for this clonotype. The genes are TRBV6-1 and TRBJ1-6, with 7 bases identical to TRBD1. Unmatched junction bases numbered 9, after V lost 4 bases and J lost 9 bases. In germline, CDR1 is MNHNS, CDR2 SASEGT. The CDR3 is 15 amino acids. CDR3 sequence: CASSALQGLSSPLHF. In DNA form, the CDR3 reads TGTGCCAGCAGTGCCCTACAGGGGCTGTCTTCACCCCTCCACTTT.

The J gene is TRBJ2-3, the V gene TRBV10-3, with TRBD2 matching 10 bases. This CDR3 has 15 residues. V trimming: 7 bases; J trimming: 0 bases; junction bases outside the gene matches: 4. CDR1 is ENHRY, CDR2 SYGVKD, per germline. CDR3 amino acids: CAITRTSGSTDTQYF. CDR3 coding DNA: TGTGCCATCACCCGGACTAGCGGAAGCACAGATACGCAGTATTTT.

This clonotype was counted at least ten times. The chain recombines TRBV20-1 with TRBJ2-3; 9 bases map to TRBD2. V shed 8 bases, J shed 11 bases, and the junction held 8 bases outside the gene matches. In germline, CDR1 is DFQATT, CDR2 SNEGSKA (reference sequence). The CDR3 is made up of 11 amino acids. This chain's CDR3 is CSPPGRGGQYF. The CDR3 region has the DNA TGCAGTCCCCCGGGGCGGGGGGGGCAGTATTTT.

This clonotype is medium-sized in the sample. The V call is TRBV20-1, the J call TRBJ2-7; 7 positions agree with TRBD2. The CDR3 has 14 residues. Germline values: CDR1 DFQATT, CDR2 SNEGSKA (reference sequence). V lost 6 bases to trimming and J lost 3 bases; unmatched junction nucleotides: 11. The CDR3 loop reads CSAPPGAGVYEQYF. The DNA for the CDR3 is TGCAGTGCCCCTCCAGGTGCGGGAGTCTACGAGCAGTACTTC.

The V gene is TRBV20-1, the J gene TRBJ1-1; D gene unclear. Between the trimmed V and J ends, which lost 2 bases and 3 bases, there was a span of 10 bases. The CDR3 runs to 13 residues. Germline CDR1 is DFQATT and CDR2 is SNEGSKA (reference sequence). In nucleotides, the CDR3 is TGCAGTGCTAGACCCCCGGGGTACACTGAAGCTTTCTTT. Protein sequence: CSARPPGYTEAFF.

The CDR3 spells CASSTQEGAEAFF. In nucleotides, the CDR3 is TGCGCCAGCAGCACCCAGGAGGGCGCTGAAGCTTTCTTT. The chain joins TRBV5-1 to TRBJ1-1; D unresolved. V gave up 4 bases and J gave up 6 bases, with 13 bases separating them. The germline CDR1 and CDR2 sequences are SGHRS and YFSETQ. CDR3 size: 13 residues.

This clonotype was seen at least ten times. The chain carries TRBV20-1 and TRBJ2-1, with 8 bases identical to TRBD2. Germline V lookup: CDR1 DFQATT, CDR2 SNEGSKA (reference sequence). This CDR3 spans 19 amino acids. Trimming took 5 bases from V and 0 from J; bases not matched to a gene: 18. Here the CDR3 reads CSAQAPLAGDLISYNEQFF. Here the CDR3 DNA reads TGCAGTGCTCAAGCCCCCCTAGCGGGCGACCTAATCTCCTACAATGAGCAGTTCTTC.

The table lists this clonotype with many counts. The chain recombines TRBV20-1 with TRBJ2-7, with D perhaps matching TRBD2 (5 bases). The CDR3 is made up of 17 amino acids. Germline V gene lookup returns CDR1 DFQATT and CDR2 SNEGSKA (reference sequence). Trimming took off 3 bases at V and 5 bases at J, with 26 bases between the two ends. The CDR3 nucleotides are TGCAGTGCTAGGGATATCCCCGGGGAGTCGGTGCGTGACGAGCAGTACTTC. It codes for CSARDIPGESVRDEQYF.

This clonotype is medium-sized in the sample. The chain recombines TRBV24-1 with TRBJ2-7; 13 bases agree with TRBD2. This CDR3 region has 16 residues. Germline trimming cut 3 bases from V and 3 bases from J; bases unmatched to any gene: 4. The germline V gene has CDR1 KGHDR and CDR2 SFDVKD. The CDR3 DNA reads TGTGCCACCAGTGATCCCGGGACTAGCGGGGTCTACGAGCAGTACTTC. This sequence encodes CATSDPGTSGVYEQYF.

This clonotype was counted ten times or more. V gene TRBV5-8 combines with J gene TRBJ1-4; D may be TRBD1 (5 bases). Trimming left V 0 bases short and J 7 bases short, with 10 bases between. Germline loops: CDR1 SGHTS, CDR2 YDEGEE. The CDR3 covers 14 residues. The CDR3: CASSLVDILEKLFF. CDR3 nucleotide sequence: TGTGCCAGCAGCTTGGTGGACATCCTTGAAAAACTGTTTTTT.

The genes are TRBV6-9 and TRBJ2-5; D not resolved. CDR3 length equals 18 residues. With 8 bases removed from V and 1 base from J, the gap between germline ends came to 26 bases. Germline CDR1 is MNHGY and CDR2 is SVAAGI. The CDR3 region is CASGKEVGSAGPQETQYF. CDR3 nucleotides: TGTGCCAGCGGAAAAGAGGTCGGTTCCGCTGGGCCCCAAGAGACCCAGTACTTC.

The table lists this clonotype with many counts. J is TRBJ2-2 and V is TRBV2, with 12 bases matching TRBD1. CDR3 length: 18 residues. Germline trimming cut 5 bases from V and 6 bases from J; bases unmatched to any gene: 13. Germline V lookup: CDR1 SNHLY, CDR2 FYNNEI. The CDR3: CASSTVPGQGAGPGELFF. As DNA, the CDR3 is TGTGCCAGCAGTACTGTCCCGGGACAGGGGGCAGGGCCCGGGGAGCTGTTTTTT.

The gene calls are TRBV24-1 and TRBJ2-1; TRBD2 might be the D (6 bases). Between the trimmed V and J ends, which lost 5 bases and 8 bases, there was a span of 21 bases. The length of the CDR3 is 16 residues. Germline V gene data show CDR1 as KGHDR and CDR2 as SFDVKD. The CDR3 DNA sequence: TGTGCCACCAGTGCTAGAGGGCTGGCAGGGAGGTATGAGCAGTTCTTC. This sequence encodes CATSARGLAGRYEQFF.

The CDR3 protein is CASSLDMDDRPQHF. DNA of the CDR3: TGTGCCAGCAGTTTGGACATGGACGATCGGCCCCAGCATTTT. The rearrangement uses TRBV27 and TRBJ1-5, with TRBD1 as a possible D gene (5 bases). V shed 3 bases and J shed 9 bases, with 15 bases lying between them. The V gene's germline CDR1 is MNHEY and CDR2 SMNVEV (reference sequence). The CDR3 consists of 14 residues.

This clonotype was recorded many times. This chain connects TRBV12-3 or TRBV12-4 to TRBJ2-2; D might be TRBD1 (6 bases). Trimming removed 5 bases from V and 7 bases from J, with 11 bases in between. The CDR3 is 13 residues long. The CDR3 is CASSTQGNGELFF. In DNA form, the CDR3 reads TGTGCCAGCAGTACACAGGGAAACGGGGAGCTGTTTTTT.

This clonotype was seen ten or more times. V usage is TRBV14 and J usage is TRBJ1-2, with TRBD1 as a possible D gene (5 bases). The CDR3 is made up of 15 amino acids. V gave up 4 bases and J gave up 4 bases, with 16 bases separating them. Looked up from germline, CDR1 is SGHDN and CDR2 is FVKESK. The CDR3 region is CASSLLAGTFYGYTF. Written as DNA, the CDR3 is TGTGCCAGCAGCCTCCTAGCGGGGACCTTCTATGGCTACACCTTC. The full variable domain, its missing parts supplied by reference TRBV14 and TRBJ1-2, is EAGVTQFPSHSVIEKGQTVTLRCDPISGHDNLYWYRRVMGKEIKFLLHFVKESKQDESGMPNNRFLAERTGGTYSTLKVQPAELEDSGVYFCASSLLAGTFYGYTFGSGTRLTVV.

The chain uses TRBV29-1 and TRBJ2-5; the match to TRBD1 covers 10 bases. The length of the CDR3 is 14 residues. The germline V gene has CDR1 SQVTM and CDR2 ANQGSEA. With 5 bases clipped from V and 5 bases from J, the junction kept 8 bases outside the gene matches. CDR3 region: CSVTTGGDGETQYF. The CDR3 region has the DNA TGCAGCGTTACGACAGGGGGCGATGGTGAGACCCAGTACTTC.

The rearrangement links TRBV25-1 to TRBJ2-7, with TRBD2 identical over 10 bases. This CDR3 is 18 amino acids long. CDR1 and CDR2 from the germline V gene are MGHDK and SYGVNS. With V trimmed by 3 bases and J by 1 base, 12 bases remained unmatched. The DNA of the CDR3 is TGTGCCAGCAGTGATGGGTCTTGGCTAGCGGGAGAATCCTACGAGCAGTACTTC. Its translation is CASSDGSWLAGESYEQYF.

This clonotype has ten or more counts. The J gene is TRBJ1-5, the V gene TRBV15; 7 bases match TRBD1. V lost 5 bases and J lost 4; bases outside the gene matches: 8. The CDR3 has 15 amino acids. Germline V gene data show CDR1 as LNHNV and CDR2 as YYDKDF (reference sequence). This CDR3 is CATSGGTAQNQPQHF. The CDR3 DNA reads TGTGCCACCAGCGGGGGGACAGCCCAAAATCAGCCCCAGCATTTT.

J is TRBJ2-2 and V is TRBV20-1; 9 nucleotides match TRBD2. Looked up from germline, CDR1 is DFQATT and CDR2 is SNEGSKA (reference sequence). Germline trimming cut 5 bases from V and 4 bases from J; bases unmatched to any gene: 11. The CDR3 runs to 16 residues. The CDR3 bases are TGCAGTGCTGACCACCGACTAGCGGAATTCACCGGGGAGCTGTTTTTT. This translates into CSADHRLAEFTGELFF.

CDR3 residues: CASSDYKGDSSGYTF. The CDR3 nucleotides read TGTGCCAGCAGTGACTATAAGGGAGACAGCTCAGGCTACACCTTC. The genes are TRBV6-4 and TRBJ1-2; tentative D call: TRBD1 (5 bases). V lost 1 base and J 8 bases, leaving 17 bases between the germline ends. The germline V gene has CDR1 MRHNA and CDR2 SNTAGT. The CDR3 length is 15 residues.

This clonotype was counted at least ten times. V is TRBV20-1 and J is TRBJ2-5, with 10 nucleotides matching TRBD2. CDR3 length: 13 amino acids. Germline CDR1 is DFQATT and CDR2 is SNEGSKA (reference sequence). The CDR3 region is CRAQAGGRETQYF. In DNA, the CDR3 is TGCAGGGCACAAGCGGGGGGGCGGGAGACCCAGTACTTC.

The V and J genes are TRBV7-2 and TRBJ2-2; no reliable D call. The CDR3 runs 14 residues. CDR1 is SGHTA and CDR2 is FQGNSA in the germline V gene. With 5 bases removed from V and 11 bases from J, the gap between germline ends came to 18 bases. The chain's CDR3 is CASSLGSNRDELFF. The CDR3 DNA is TGTGCCAGCAGCCTAGGGTCCAATAGGGATGAGCTGTTTTTT.

This clonotype was observed a single time. The junction departs from the called germline gene at one end, perhaps through a read error. The gene calls are TRBV20-1 and TRBJ1-5, with 8 positions matching TRBD1. CDR1 and CDR2 (germline): DFQATT, SNEGSKA (reference sequence). This CDR3 is built from 15 residues. In DNA form, the CDR3 reads TGCAGTGCACCCCCAGGGGGCCGAACAAACCAGCCCCAGGATTTT. Protein sequence: CSAPPGGRTNQPQDF.

In the case of this clonotype: The CDR3 carries no conserved terminal phenylalanine or tryptophan, so it likely arises from a read error. The gene calls are TRBV5-8 and TRBJ1-5; 7 nucleotides line up with TRBD1. V gave up 0 bases and J gave up 7 bases; unmatched junction bases: 7. The CDR3 runs to 15 residues. Germline CDR1 and CDR2: SGHTS and YDEGEE. The DNA of the CDR3 is TGTGCCAGCAGCTTGGCCGGGGACAGAGGACAGCCCCAGCATTGT. Translating it yields CASSLAGDRGQPQHC.

The chain combines TRBV24-1 with TRBJ2-1, with unresolved D. Deletions cut 5 bases from V and 6 bases from J, with 10 bases between. Germline CDR1 reads KGHDR; CDR2 reads SFDVKD. This CDR3 is 13 amino acids long. For the CDR3, the DNA is TGTGCCACCAGTGGGGAAGCTGTCAATGAGCAGTTCTTC. Its translation: CATSGEAVNEQFF.

The V and J genes are TRBV5-1 and TRBJ2-7; no reliable D call. This CDR3 is built from 15 residues. V dropped 4 bases and J dropped 7 bases, with 21 bases sitting between them. The germline V gene has CDR1 SGHRS and CDR2 YFSETQ. The CDR3 is CASSPQARDLGEQYF. CDR3 coding DNA: TGCGCCAGCAGCCCTCAGGCGAGAGATTTGGGAGAGCAGTACTTC.

Judged by abundance, this clonotype is medium-sized. This sequence joins TRBV2 and TRBJ1-3; D is undetermined. The germline CDR1 and CDR2 sequences are SNHLY and FYNNEI. The CDR3 length is 10 residues. The ends were cut back, 8 bases at V and 8 bases at J, with 7 bases in the middle. Here the CDR3 reads CASGSDTIYF. CDR3 coding DNA: TGTGCCAGCGGGAGCGACACCATATATTTT.

The V gene is TRBV25-1, the J gene TRBJ2-7; 7 nucleotides agree with TRBD1. Germline-derived CDR1 and CDR2 are MGHDK and SYGVNS. The CDR3 is 17 amino acids. V was pared by 0 bases and J by 3 bases, with 11 bases of the junction left unmatched. CDR3 amino acids: CASSEYKGDSSGYEQYF. The CDR3 region has the DNA TGTGCCAGCAGTGAATATAAGGGGGACAGCTCCGGCTACGAGCAGTACTTC.

The chain uses TRBV20-1 and TRBJ2-5, with 10 bases identical to TRBD1. Germline V gene sequence: CDR1 DFQATT, CDR2 SNEGSKA (reference sequence). Germline trimming cut 6 bases from V and 1 base from J; bases unmatched to any gene: 5. CDR3 size: 14 residues. CDR3 in amino acids: CSAQRTGGQETQYF. The CDR3 DNA follows: TGCAGTGCCCAAAGGACAGGGGGCCAAGAGACCCAGTACTTC.

The chain couples TRBV6-5 to TRBJ2-1; possibly TRBD1 for D (6 bases). CDR3 length: 16 residues. V gave up 8 bases and J gave up 0 bases, with 17 bases separating them. Germline CDR1 is MNHEY and CDR2 is SVGAGI. CDR3 sequence reads: CASGSDSLSSYNEQFF. The CDR3 nucleotides are TGTGCCAGCGGTTCGGACAGTCTTAGCTCCTACAATGAGCAGTTCTTC.

The chain carries TRBV9 and TRBJ1-4; D is perhaps TRBD1 (6 bases). From germline, CDR1 is SGDLS and CDR2 YYNGEE. Trimming pared 1 base from V and 8 bases from J, leaving 24 bases between. The CDR3 loop spans 18 amino acids. The CDR3, as DNA: TGTGCCAGCAGCGTAAGGGGACAACTAGGTGGGGTATACGAAAAACTGTTTTTT. Protein sequence: CASSVRGQLGGVYEKLFF.